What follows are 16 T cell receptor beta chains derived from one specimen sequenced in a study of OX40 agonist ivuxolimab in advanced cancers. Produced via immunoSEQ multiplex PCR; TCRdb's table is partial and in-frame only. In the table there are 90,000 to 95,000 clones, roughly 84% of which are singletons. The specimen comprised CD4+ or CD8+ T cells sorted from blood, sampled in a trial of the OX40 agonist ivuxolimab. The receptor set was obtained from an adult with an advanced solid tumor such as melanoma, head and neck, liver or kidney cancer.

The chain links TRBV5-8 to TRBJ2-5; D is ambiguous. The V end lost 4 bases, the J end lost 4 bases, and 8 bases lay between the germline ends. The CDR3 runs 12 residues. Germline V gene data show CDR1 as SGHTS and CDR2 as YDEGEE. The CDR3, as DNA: TGTGCCAGCAGCCTCGAAGGAGAGACCCAGTACTTC. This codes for CASSLEGETQYF.

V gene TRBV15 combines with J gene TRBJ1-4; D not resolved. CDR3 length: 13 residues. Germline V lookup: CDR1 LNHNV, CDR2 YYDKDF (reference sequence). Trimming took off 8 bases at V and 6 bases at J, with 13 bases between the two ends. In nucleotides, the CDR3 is TGTGCCACCGGGGAGGCTTTGGATGAAAAACTGTTTTTT. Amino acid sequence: CATGEALDEKLFF.

CDR3 sequence reads: CASSPTQVEQFF. The DNA for the CDR3 is TGTGCCAGCAGCCCCACTCAGGTTGAGCAGTTCTTC. The chain employs TRBV7-2 and TRBJ2-1; no reliable D call. CDR1 and CDR2 (germline): SGHTA, FQGNSA. Trimming left V 5 bases short and J 9 bases short, with 11 bases between. The CDR3 runs 12 residues.

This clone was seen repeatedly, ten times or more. In DNA, the CDR3 is TGTGCCAGCAGTGCCAGGGAGAACACTGAAGCTTTCTTT. Translating gives CASSARENTEAFF. This chain links TRBV28 with TRBJ1-1; tentative D call: TRBD1 (5 bases). Trimming left V 5 bases short and J 1 base short, with 8 bases between. The germline gives CDR1 MDHEN, CDR2 SYDVKM. The CDR3 is made up of 13 amino acids.

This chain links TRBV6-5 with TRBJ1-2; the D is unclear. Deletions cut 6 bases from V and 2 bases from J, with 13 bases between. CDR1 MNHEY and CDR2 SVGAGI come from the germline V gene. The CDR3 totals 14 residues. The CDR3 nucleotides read TGTGCCAGCAGACCTCTTGCGGTGAACTATGGCTACACCTTC. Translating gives CASRPLAVNYGYTF.

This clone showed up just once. The CDR3 sequence: CASSLEAGWTTEAFF. CDR3 coding DNA: TGCGCCAGCAGCTTGGAGGCGGGGTGGACCACTGAAGCTTTCTTT. The rearrangement joins TRBV5-1 to TRBJ1-1; D remains ambiguous. Trimming removed 0 bases at V and 4 bases at J, with 13 bases between. The CDR3 has 15 amino acids. The germline V gene has CDR1 SGHRS and CDR2 YFSETQ. Full variable domain (remainder filled in from reference TRBV5-1 and TRBJ1-1): KAGVTQTPRYLIKTRGQQVTLSCSPISGHRSVSWYQQTPGQGLQFLFEYFSETQRNKGNFPGRFSGRQFSNSRSEMNVSTLELGDSALYLCASSLEAGWTTEAFFGQGTRLTVV.

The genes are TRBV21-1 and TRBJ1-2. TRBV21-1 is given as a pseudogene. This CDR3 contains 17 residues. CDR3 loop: CASSNSGGPHLDYGYTF. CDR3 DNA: TGTGCCAGCAGCAATTCCGGGGGCCCCCACCTCGACTATGGCTACACCTTC.

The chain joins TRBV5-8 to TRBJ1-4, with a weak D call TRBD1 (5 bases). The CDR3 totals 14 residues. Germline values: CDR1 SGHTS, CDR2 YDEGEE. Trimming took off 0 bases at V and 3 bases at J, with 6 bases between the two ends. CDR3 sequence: CASSLGGANEKLFF. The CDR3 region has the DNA TGTGCCAGCAGCTTGGGAGGGGCTAATGAAAAACTGTTTTTT.

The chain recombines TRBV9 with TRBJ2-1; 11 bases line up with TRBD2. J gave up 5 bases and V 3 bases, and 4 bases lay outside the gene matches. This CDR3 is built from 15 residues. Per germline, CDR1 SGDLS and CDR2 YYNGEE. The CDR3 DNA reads TGTGCCAGCAGCGCACTAGCGGGAGCCGACAATGAGCAGTTCTTC. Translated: CASSALAGADNEQFF. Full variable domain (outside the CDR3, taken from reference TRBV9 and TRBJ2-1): DSGVTQTPKHLITATGQRVTLRCSPRSGDLSVYWYQQSLDQGLQFLIQYYNGEERAKGNILERFSAQQFPDLHSELNLSSLELGDSALYFCASSALAGADNEQFFGPGTRLTVL.

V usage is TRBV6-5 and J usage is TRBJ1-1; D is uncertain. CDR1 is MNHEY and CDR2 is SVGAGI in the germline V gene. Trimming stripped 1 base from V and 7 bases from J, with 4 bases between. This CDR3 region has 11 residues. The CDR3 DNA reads TGTGCCAGCAGTTACTTAAGTGAAGCTTTCTTT. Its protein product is CASSYLSEAFF.

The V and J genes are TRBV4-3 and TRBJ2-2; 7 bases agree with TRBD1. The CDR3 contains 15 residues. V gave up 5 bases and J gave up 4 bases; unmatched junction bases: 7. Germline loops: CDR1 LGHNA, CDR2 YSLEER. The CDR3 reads CASSAEGAGTGELFF. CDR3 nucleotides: TGCGCCAGCAGCGCCGAGGGGGCGGGCACCGGGGAGCTGTTTTTT.

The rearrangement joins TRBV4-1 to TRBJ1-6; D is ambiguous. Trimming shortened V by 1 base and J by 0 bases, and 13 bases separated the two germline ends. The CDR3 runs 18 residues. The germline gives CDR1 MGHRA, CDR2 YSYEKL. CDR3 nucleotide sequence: TGCGCCAGCAGCCAAGTTTTAGCCCCGAGCTCCTATAATTCACCCCTCCACTTT. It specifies CASSQVLAPSSYNSPLHF.

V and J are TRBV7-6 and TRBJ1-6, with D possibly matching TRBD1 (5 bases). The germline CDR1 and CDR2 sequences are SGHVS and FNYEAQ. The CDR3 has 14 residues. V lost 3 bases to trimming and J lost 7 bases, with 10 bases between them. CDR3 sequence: CASSFQGENSPLHF. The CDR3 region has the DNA TGTGCCAGCAGCTTTCAGGGTGAGAATTCACCCCTCCACTTT.

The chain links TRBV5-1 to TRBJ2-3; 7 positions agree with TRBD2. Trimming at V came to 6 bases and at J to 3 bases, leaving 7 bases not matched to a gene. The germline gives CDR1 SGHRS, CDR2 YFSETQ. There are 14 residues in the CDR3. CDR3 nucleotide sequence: TGCGCCAGCATGGCGGGGGAGGTGACAGATACGCAGTATTTT. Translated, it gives CASMAGEVTDTQYF. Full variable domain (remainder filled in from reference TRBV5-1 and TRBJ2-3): KAGVTQTPRYLIKTRGQQVTLSCSPISGHRSVSWYQQTPGQGLQFLFEYFSETQRNKGNFPGRFSGRQFSNSRSEMNVSTLELGDSALYLCASMAGEVTDTQYFGPGTRLTVL.

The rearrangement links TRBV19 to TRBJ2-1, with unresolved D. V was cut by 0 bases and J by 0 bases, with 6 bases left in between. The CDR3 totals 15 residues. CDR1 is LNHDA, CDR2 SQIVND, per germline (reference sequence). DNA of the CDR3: TGTGCCAGTAGTATAGATACCAGCTCCTACAATGAGCAGTTCTTC. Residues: CASSIDTSSYNEQFF.

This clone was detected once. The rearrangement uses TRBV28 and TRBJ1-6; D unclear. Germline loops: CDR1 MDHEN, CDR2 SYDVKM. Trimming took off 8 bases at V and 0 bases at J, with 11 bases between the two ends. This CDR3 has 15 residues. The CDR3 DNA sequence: TGTGCCAGCCGCGGTGGACGCTCCTATAATTCACCCCTCCACTTT. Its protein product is CASRGGRSYNSPLHF.